These 11 T cell receptor beta chains originate from one sample sequenced in a study of T cell changes during pregnancy in multiple sclerosis (dated by TCRdb to between 2017 and 2020). The library came from the immunoSEQ multiplex PCR assay. TCRdb's version of the immuneACCESS table is confined to in-frame rearrangements and falls short of the full clone set. An unresolved V gene accounts for under half of the shortfall where checked; the remainder is of unknown origin. The sample table lists nearly 70,000 clones, under 95% of them with a count of one. The top ten clones comprise 1.2% to 1.5% of the sample. The sequencing here drew on peripheral blood, taken in the second trimester of pregnancy. The receptors derive from a female donor in good health, enrolled as a control in a pregnancy study.

This chain uses TRBV11-1 with TRBJ2-5; 8 positions agree with TRBD1. The CDR3 has 16 residues. Germline lookup yields CDR1 SGHAT and CDR2 FQDESV (reference sequence). After removal of 4 bases from V and 5 bases from J, the junction contained 12 bases not matched to a gene. DNA of the CDR3: TGTGCCAGCAGCTCGGTTGGAGACAGGGGTCGGGAGACCCAGTACTTC. Translation gives CASSSVGDRGRETQYF.

The rearrangement uses TRBV5-4 and TRBJ2-5, with D perhaps TRBD1 (6 bases). V lost 7 bases, J lost 2 bases, and 18 bases lay in between. This CDR3 is 15 amino acids long. Germline V gene lookup returns CDR1 SGHNT and CDR2 YYREEE (reference sequence). The CDR3 DNA follows: TGTGCCAGCCAATTTGGTGGGACACCTCAAGAGACCCAGTACTTC. Translating gives CASQFGGTPQETQYF.

CDR3 nucleotides: TGCGCCAGCAGCTTGGCCGCGAACACCGGGGAGCTGTTTTTT. Protein: CASSLAANTGELFF. The chain employs TRBV5-1 and TRBJ2-2; D remains unclear. From germline, CDR1 is SGHRS and CDR2 YFSETQ. The CDR3 sequence is 14 residues long. Trimming stripped 0 bases from V and 0 bases from J, with 3 bases between.

The chain has TRBV28 and TRBJ2-3; 9 bases map to TRBD2. V trimming: 7 bases; J trimming: 3 bases; junction bases outside the gene matches: 5. The CDR3 consists of 14 residues. Germline assignment: CDR1 MDHEN and CDR2 SYDVKM. The CDR3 coding sequence is TGTGCCAGCAACTCCGGACTAGCGACAGATACGCAGTATTTT. Translated, it gives CASNSGLATDTQYF.

The chain uses TRBV5-1 and TRBJ1-1; 11 bases match TRBD1. The trim removed 3 bases at V and 4 bases at J, leaving 11 bases unmatched. Germline CDR1 SGHRS, CDR2 YFSETQ. The CDR3 is 17 amino acids. The CDR3 DNA is TGCGCCAGCAGCTCCGACCCTCTCGGGACAGGGGGCACTGAAGCTTTCTTT. Protein product: CASSSDPLGTGGTEAFF.

This chain connects TRBV10-3 to TRBJ2-1, with TRBD2 matching over 12 bases. V was pared by 5 bases and J by 6 bases, with 8 bases of the junction left unmatched. The CDR3 length is 16 residues. CDR1 is ENHRY, CDR2 SYGVKD, per germline. The CDR3 reads CAISNPTSGSVNEQFF. CDR3 coding DNA: TGTGCCATCAGTAACCCGACTAGCGGGAGCGTCAATGAGCAGTTCTTC.

The chain has TRBV19 and TRBJ1-2; D gene ambiguous. CDR1 and CDR2 from the germline V gene are LNHDA and SQIVND (reference sequence). V was trimmed by 6 bases and J by 5 bases, leaving 16 bases between them. This CDR3 spans 14 amino acids. The CDR3 protein is CASRRSSREYGYTF. In nucleotides, the CDR3 is TGTGCCAGTAGGAGGTCGAGTAGGGAGTATGGCTACACCTTC.

The rearrangement joins TRBV10-3 to TRBJ2-3, with 7 bases identical to TRBD2. V was pared by 4 bases and J by 3 bases, with 4 bases of the junction left unmatched. The CDR3 runs to 14 residues. The germline V gene has CDR1 ENHRY and CDR2 SYGVKD. The CDR3 nucleotides are TGTGCCATCAGTGGGGGACTACCAACAGATACGCAGTATTTT. Its protein product is CAISGGLPTDTQYF.

To note about this clone: At one of its ends the junction is not consistent with the germline gene, which may arise from a read error. This chain links TRBV7-7 with TRBJ2-2; tentatively, D is TRBD2 (5 bases). Per germline, CDR1 SSHAT and CDR2 FNYEAQ (reference sequence). The CDR3 is 13 amino acids. CDR3: CASSLAHSGELFF. The CDR3 DNA reads as TGTGCTAGCAGCTTAGCGCACAGCGGGGAGCTGTTTTTT.

J is TRBJ2-7 and V is TRBV5-8, with D tentatively TRBD1 (5 bases). The V gene lost 2 bases and the J gene lost 0 bases, with 9 bases spanning the gap. Germline V gene sequence: CDR1 SGHTS, CDR2 YDEGEE. There are 14 residues in the CDR3. The CDR3 coding sequence is TGTGCCAGCAGCTTCGGTGACAGCTCCTACGAGCAGTACTTC. Protein product: CASSFGDSSYEQYF.

This clone was counted once. The DNA of the CDR3 is TGTGCCAGCAGTTCGGGAGACGTGGTAGCTTTCTTT. This codes for CASSSGDVVAFF. The genes are TRBV28 and TRBJ1-1; D not certain. Germline CDR1 is MDHEN and CDR2 is SYDVKM. Trimming removed 4 bases from V and 10 bases from J, with 13 bases in between. The CDR3 loop spans 12 amino acids. Variable domain in full (rest from reference TRBV28 and TRBJ1-1): DVKVTQSSRYLVKRTGEKVFLECVQDMDHENMFWYRQDPGLGLRLIYFSYDVKMKEKGDIPEGYSVSREKKERFSLILESASTNQTSMYLCASSSGDVVAFFGQGTRLTVV.